The 7 T cell receptor beta chains reported below all come from one sample, sequenced in a study of response to subunit inactivated influenza vaccine. Using its own MiXCR run on the RT-PCR reads, TCRdb lists one record per CDR3 protein. Of 700,000 to 900,000 distinct CDR3 sequences in the sample, about 20% were seen once. The sequenced sample was PBMCs from blood, obtained roughly 5 days after vaccination. The receptors come from a man in his fifties or sixties who received an inactivated influenza vaccine.

This chain joins TRBV9 and TRBJ2-4; 8 bases agree with TRBD1. The CDR3 has 14 residues. The germline gives CDR1 SGDLS, CDR2 YYNGEE. J gave up 8 bases and V 4 bases, and 8 bases lay outside the gene matches. The CDR3, as DNA: TGTGCCAGCAGCTCAACAGGGGGAAGGGACATTCAGTACTTC. Amino acid sequence: CASSSTGGRDIQYF.

V and J are TRBV28 and TRBJ2-4; 7 bases line up with TRBD1. This CDR3 has 14 amino acids. J was trimmed by 3 bases and V by 6 bases; bases with no gene match: 5. Germline lookup yields CDR1 MDHEN and CDR2 SYDVKM. The chain's CDR3 is CASSQQGSKNIQYF. DNA for the CDR3: TGTGCCAGCAGCCAACAGGGGAGCAAAAACATTCAGTACTTC.

CDR3 nucleotide sequence: TGCAGTGCTGAGCCGGGACTAGCGGTCTCCTACAATGAGCAGTTCTTC. It specifies CSAEPGLAVSYNEQFF. This chain joins TRBV20-1 and TRBJ2-1; TRBD2 aligns across 11 bases. The germline V gene encodes CDR1 DFQATT and CDR2 SNEGSKA (reference sequence). CDR3 length equals 16 residues. Trimming took 5 bases from V and 0 from J; bases not matched to a gene: 6.

The chain recombines TRBV10-3 with TRBJ2-5; TRBD1 might be the D (6 bases). Per the germline V gene, CDR1 is ENHRY and CDR2 is SYGVKD. The V end lost 8 bases, the J end lost 8 bases, and 21 bases lay between the germline ends. The CDR3 has 14 amino acids. Here the CDR3 DNA reads TGTGCCATCCAGGACGCAGGGGCGCTGGGTACCCAGTACTTC. It specifies CAIQDAGALGTQYF.

This chain uses TRBV3-1 with TRBJ1-1; TRBD1 agrees at 10 bases. V lost 2 bases and J lost 4; bases outside the gene matches: 4. This CDR3 comprises 15 residues. Germline values: CDR1 LGHDT, CDR2 YNNKEL (reference sequence). CDR3 in amino acids: CASSQFRDRGTEAFF. The CDR3, as DNA: TGTGCCAGCAGCCAATTCCGGGACAGGGGCACTGAAGCTTTCTTT.

This clonotype was detected ten times or more. The chain is built from TRBV9 and TRBJ2-2; D perhaps matches TRBD2 (6 bases). The CDR3 is 16 amino acids. The germline CDR1 and CDR2 sequences are SGDLS and YYNGEE. The V end was cut by 3 bases, the J end by 7 bases, with 19 bases between. The CDR3 loop reads CASSADGTLNVGELFF. The DNA for the CDR3 is TGTGCCAGCAGCGCGGACGGGACTCTCAACGTCGGGGAGCTGTTTTTT.

The rearrangement uses TRBV7-2 and TRBJ2-5, with a weak D call TRBD2 (5 bases). Trimming stripped 5 bases from V and 1 base from J, with 20 bases between. The CDR3 length is 17 residues. Per the germline V gene, CDR1 is SGHTA and CDR2 is FQGNSA. The CDR3 region has the DNA TGTGCCAGCAGCGCCCATGCTCGGACTGTACTCCAAGAGACCCAGTACTTC. Translated: CASSAHARTVLQETQYF.